The 6 T cell receptor beta chains below were found in one sample sequenced in a study of shared clonotypes between healthy human individuals. The protocol was immunoSEQ multiplex PCR, while the TCRdb copy is restricted to in-frame clones and leaves out a portion. Of 2 million or so clones listed, about 95% are singletons. Naive CD8 cells were CD45RO-negative, positively selected for CCR7, excluding terminally differentiated effector memory CD45RA+ cells. What was sequenced was naive CD8+ T cells sorted from blood. The receptors stem from a man aged 18 to 29 in good health.

This clone appeared once. The rearrangement links TRBV18 to TRBJ1-5, with D hard to call. This CDR3 spans 15 amino acids. Germline loops: CDR1 KGHSH, CDR2 LQKENI. V dropped 6 bases and J dropped 0 bases, with 12 bases sitting between them. Written as DNA, the CDR3 is TGTGCCAGCTCCTTTCGATCACATAGCAATCAGCCCCAGCATTTT. Encoded protein: CASSFRSHSNQPQHF.

CDR3 DNA sequence: TGTGCCAGCAGTTTGGAGGGGCCTCAGCCCCAGCATTTT. This codes for CASSLEGPQPQHF. V gene TRBV28 combines with J gene TRBJ1-5; D perhaps matches TRBD1 (5 bases). Trimming cost V 3 bases and J 6 bases, with 9 bases left between them. The germline CDR1 and CDR2 sequences are MDHEN and SYDVKM. The CDR3 sequence is 13 residues long.

The chain carries TRBV16 and TRBJ1-6; TRBD1 aligns across 7 bases. Trimming took 2 bases from V and 8 from J; bases not matched to a gene: 3. In germline, CDR1 is KGHSY, CDR2 FQNENV. This CDR3 is 14 amino acids long. In nucleotides, the CDR3 is TGTGCCAGCAGCCAACACCAGGGGGATTCACCCCTCCACTTT. Translating it yields CASSQHQGDSPLHF.

The chain has TRBV10-3 and TRBJ2-5; 9 bases map to TRBD1. The CDR3 covers 15 residues. J gave up 2 bases and V 5 bases, and 6 bases lay outside the gene matches. Per the germline V gene, CDR1 is ENHRY and CDR2 is SYGVKD. Here the CDR3 DNA reads TGTGCCATCAGTCGGACAGGGGAAGGTCAAGAGACCCAGTACTTC. It specifies CAISRTGEGQETQYF.

The V gene is TRBV6-6, the J gene TRBJ1-5; possibly TRBD1 for D (6 bases). V lost 10 bases and J lost 1, with 14 bases in between. The CDR3 is 14 amino acids. CDR1 MNHNY and CDR2 SVGAGI come from the germline V gene (reference sequence). CDR3 DNA: TGTGCCACCGAACAGGGACCAAGCAATCAGCCCCAGCATTTT. This encodes CATEQGPSNQPQHF.

DNA for the CDR3: TGTGCTAGTGGTAACCCACAGGATGGCTACACCTTC. Its protein product is CASGNPQDGYTF. This chain links TRBV12-5 with TRBJ1-2; D is perhaps TRBD1 (5 bases). The CDR3 totals 12 residues. V gave up 5 bases and J gave up 6 bases, with 10 bases separating them. CDR1 LGHNT and CDR2 FRNRAP come from the germline V gene.